This TCR beta chain was found in a study of long-term antiretroviral therapy in people with HIV. About this clone itself: Antigen: not known.

Findings of the study overall: ART adherence, viral resistance and therapy changes went undocumented. Older ART regimens were possibly in use when the blood was collected between about 2004 and 2018. Clones that expanded before ART (that is, prior to treatment) dominated the repertoire at all time points.

Sequencing relied on immunoSEQ assay v3.0, run at survey level. Some clones are missing from TCRdb's copy, which holds only in-frame ones; the method was immunoSEQ multiplex PCR. This repertoire shows tens of thousands of clones, around 86% found once; its top ten account for around 6.5%. Per germline, CDR1 SEHNR and CDR2 FQNEAQ (reference sequence). Trimming shortened V by 3 bases and J by 4 bases, and 10 bases separated the two germline ends. The CDR3 is made up of 13 amino acids. Material: unsorted PBMCs, obtained 1 year after starting antiretroviral therapy. The clonotype originates from a man between 18 and 29 years old with HIV. This chain links TRBV7-9 with TRBJ2-7; D uncertain. CDR3: CASSFGHPYEQYF. The CDR3 DNA follows: TGTGCCAGCAGCTTTGGTCACCCATACGAGCAGTACTTC.